The rows below give T cell receptor beta chains drawn from one sample of a study of shared clonotypes between healthy human individuals. Produced via immunoSEQ multiplex PCR; TCRdb's table is partial and in-frame only. The sample lists about 820,000 clones, over 90% seen once, with less than 25% in the top ten. The material sequenced was naive CD8+ T cells sorted from blood. All receptors come from a man aged 25 to 40 in good health. The CDR3 runs from the conserved cysteine through the conserved F or W. D genes are given only for firm matches. Only some rows state a clone size, as once, few, many or a class for expanded clones.

d_call j_call v_call clone_size cdr3_nt cdr3_aa
. TRBJ2-5 TRBV10-2 . TGCGCCACCTACGGGACATCCCTGGAGACCCAGTACTTC CATYGTSLETQYF
TRBD1 TRBJ2-5 TRBV7-8 . TGTGCCAGCACCAAGCACAGGGGACAAGTATCTCAAGAGACCCAGTACTTC CASTKHRGQVSQETQYF
TRBD1 TRBJ2-3 TRBV27 . TGTGCCAGCAGTAGACAGGGCCACTACACAGATACGCAGTATTTT CASSRQGHYTDTQYF
TRBD2 TRBJ2-5 TRBV2 . TGTGCCAGCAGGGGGGGACTAGCGGGACATGAGACCCAGTACTTC CASRGGLAGHETQYF
. TRBJ1-5 TRBV28 . TGTGCCAGCAGTTTCCATCTAGGGGGGGTAAAGGTGAGCAATCAGCCCCAGCATTTT CASSFHLGGVKVSNQPQHF
. TRBJ2-7 TRBV6-5 few TGTGCCAGCAGTCCAGGTGTTAGCGAGCAGTACTTC CASSPGVSEQYF
. TRBJ1-3 TRBV28 once TGTGCCAGCAGCCTAAGGACAGCTCGCTCTGGAAACACCATATATTTT CASSLRTARSGNTIYF
TRBD2 TRBJ2-7 TRBV5-1 . TGCGCCAGCAGCTTGGTAGGTAGCGGGCACGACGAGCAGTACTTC CASSLVGSGHDEQYF
. TRBJ2-7 TRBV10-2 . TGCGCCAGCAGTGAGTTAAGGGTTAGTCTTTATGACGAGCAGTACTTC CASSELRVSLYDEQYF
. TRBJ2-7 TRBV5-1 . TGCGCCAGCAGCCAGAAAGGGCCGACGGCGGGATACGAGCAGTACTTC CASSQKGPTAGYEQYF
. TRBJ2-1 TRBV2 once TGCGGAAACCGGGGGTCTTACAATGAGCAGTTCTTC CGNRGSYNEQFF
TRBD1 TRBJ1-4 TRBV10-2 . TGCGCCAGCAGTGTCGAGGGGGCAAAACTGTTTTTT CASSVEGAKLFF
. TRBJ2-2 TRBV7-6 . TGTGCCGCCCCCACCGATGCGAACACCGGGGAGCTGTTTTTT CAAPTDANTGELFF
TRBD1 TRBJ2-7 TRBV9 once TGTGCCAGCAGCGTAGATGGGACAGTAACCTACGAGCAGTACTTC CASSVDGTVTYEQYF
. TRBJ1-4 TRBV30 . TGTGCCTGGCCGGACGGAGTATACCGGGAAAAACTGTTTTTT CAWPDGVYREKLFF
. TRBJ2-1 TRBV12-5 . TGTGCTAGTGGTGACCGGTACTCCTACAATGAGCAGTTCTTC CASGDRYSYNEQFF
. TRBJ1-4 TRBV27 . TGTGCCAGCAGTTTATTGGGGGCTAATGAAAAACTGTTTTTT CASSLLGANEKLFF
. TRBJ2-5 TRBV11-2 . TGTGCCAGCGGGGGACGGGAAATGGCCCAGTACTTC CASGGREMAQYF
. TRBJ2-7 TRBV5-5 . TGTGCCAGCAGCTTGGCCCCAGGGAGCTCCTACGAGCAGTACTTC CASSLAPGSSYEQYF
TRBD2 TRBJ2-1 TRBV11-1 . TGTGCCAGCAGCTTTGATTGGGAGGGCAATGAGCAGTTCTTC CASSFDWEGNEQFF
. TRBJ1-5 TRBV7-6 . TGTGCCAGCAGCTTACATAAACCTTTGACAGCGGACAATCAGCCCCAGCATTTT CASSLHKPLTADNQPQHF
TRBD2 TRBJ2-3 TRBV9 . TGTGCCAGCAGCGAGGAACTAGCGGGGTACACAGATACGCAGTATTTT CASSEELAGYTDTQYF
. TRBJ2-2 TRBV19 . TGTGCCAGTAGCGGCTGGGGTAGCGGAGGGGGGGAGCTGTTTTTT CASSGWGSGGGELFF
. TRBJ1-1 TRBV7-9 . TGTGCCAGCAGCCGTCCGAGGGGGGTGAACACTGAAGCTTTCTTT CASSRPRGVNTEAFF
. TRBJ2-7 TRBV9 . TGTGCCAGCAGCGTCGAGGGGGGGTCCTACGAGCAGTACTTC CASSVEGGSYEQYF
. TRBJ2-3 TRBV7-2 . TGTGCCAGCAGCCGAACCGCCACTACCACAGATACGCAGTATTTT CASSRTATTTDTQYF
. TRBJ2-2 TRBV10-3 few TGTGCCATCAGTGAGTGGACATCCGGCGGGGAGCTGTTTTTT CAISEWTSGGELFF